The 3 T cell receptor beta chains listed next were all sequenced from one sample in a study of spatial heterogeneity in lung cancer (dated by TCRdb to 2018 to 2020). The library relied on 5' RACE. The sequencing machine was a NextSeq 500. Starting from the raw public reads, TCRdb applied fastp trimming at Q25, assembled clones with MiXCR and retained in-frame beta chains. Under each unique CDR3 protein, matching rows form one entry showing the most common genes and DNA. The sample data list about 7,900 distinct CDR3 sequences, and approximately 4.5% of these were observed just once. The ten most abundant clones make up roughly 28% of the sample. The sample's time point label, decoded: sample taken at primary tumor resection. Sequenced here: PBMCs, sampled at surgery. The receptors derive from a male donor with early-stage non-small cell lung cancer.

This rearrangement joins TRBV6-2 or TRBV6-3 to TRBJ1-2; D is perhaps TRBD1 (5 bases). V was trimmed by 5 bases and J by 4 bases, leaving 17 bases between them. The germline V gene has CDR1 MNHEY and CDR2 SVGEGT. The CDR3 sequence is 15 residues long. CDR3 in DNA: TGTGCCAGCAGTCAAAAAATGACAGCTTTCTATGGCTACACCTTC. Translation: CASSQKMTAFYGYTF.

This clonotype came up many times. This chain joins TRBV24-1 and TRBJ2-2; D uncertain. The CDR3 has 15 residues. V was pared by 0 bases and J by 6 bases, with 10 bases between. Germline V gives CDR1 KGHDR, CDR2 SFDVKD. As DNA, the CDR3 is TGTGCCACCAGTGATTTGCGTCTAAATGCCGGGGAGCTGTTTTTT. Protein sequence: CATSDLRLNAGELFF.

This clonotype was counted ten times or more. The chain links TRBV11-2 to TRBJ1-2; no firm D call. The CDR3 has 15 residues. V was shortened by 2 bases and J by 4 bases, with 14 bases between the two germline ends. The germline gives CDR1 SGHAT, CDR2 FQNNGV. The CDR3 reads CASSLKAGESYGYTF. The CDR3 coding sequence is TGTGCCAGCAGCTTAAAAGCGGGAGAGTCCTATGGCTACACCTTC.